The 25 T cell receptor beta chains below all came from one sample that was sequenced in a study of blood T cell repertoires in COVID-19. TCRdb's copy holds only in-frame clones and misses some; the assay was immunoSEQ multiplex PCR. The sample contains roughly 71,000 clones, 80% of which appear only once. Input material: peripheral blood. These receptors all come from a man between 70 and 80 years old who had recovered from COVID-19.

The J gene is TRBJ1-2, the V gene TRBV4-3; maybe TRBD1 (5 bases). Germline CDR1 is LGHNA and CDR2 is YSLEER. V dropped 1 base and J dropped 1 base, with 13 bases sitting between them. The CDR3 consists of 16 residues. Here the CDR3 reads CASSQASTGSNYGYTF. The CDR3 DNA reads TGCGCCAGCAGCCAAGCTAGTACAGGAAGTAACTATGGCTACACCTTC.

The gene calls are TRBV5-5 and TRBJ1-1, with D unresolved. The CDR3 length is 15 residues. Germline lookup yields CDR1 SGHKS and CDR2 YYEKEE (reference sequence). Between the trimmed V and J ends, which lost 5 bases and 3 bases, there was a span of 17 bases. The CDR3 bases are TGTGCCAGCAGATGGTCAAGAGCGGCGGACACTGAAGCTTTCTTT. Protein: CASRWSRAADTEAFF.

This clone was seen just once. In DNA form, the CDR3 reads TGTGCCAGTAAAGACAGAGATAATTCACCCCTCCACTTT. Amino acids: CASKDRDNSPLHF. V usage is TRBV19 and J usage is TRBJ1-6, with TRBD1 as a possible D gene (5 bases). CDR3 size: 13 residues. Trimming stripped 7 bases from V and 5 bases from J, with 9 bases between. From germline, CDR1 is LNHDA and CDR2 SQIVND (reference sequence).

The genes are TRBV4-3 and TRBJ2-7, with TRBD1 as a possible D gene (6 bases). The CDR3 runs 16 residues. Germline assignment: CDR1 LGHNA and CDR2 YSLEER. Trimming stripped 0 bases from V and 2 bases from J, with 14 bases between. CDR3 sequence (DNA): TGCGCCAGCAGCCAAGAGGCCTCGGACAGTACCTACGAGCAGTACTTC. Protein sequence: CASSQEASDSTYEQYF.

This chain links TRBV5-1 with TRBJ1-1, with D maybe TRBD1 (5 bases). The CDR3 length is 15 residues. Germline assignment: CDR1 SGHRS and CDR2 YFSETQ. V was shortened by 2 bases and J by 1 base, with 12 bases between the two germline ends. CDR3 in DNA: TGCGCCAGCAGCTTTTCTACAGGCGAGAACACTGAAGCTTTCTTT. Protein sequence: CASSFSTGENTEAFF.

This clone occurred a few times. The chain is built from TRBV15 and TRBJ2-2, with D possibly being TRBD1 (6 bases). This CDR3 has 16 amino acids. Germline V gene lookup returns CDR1 LNHNV and CDR2 YYDKDF (reference sequence). Trimming stripped 0 bases from V and 6 bases from J, with 14 bases between. The CDR3 bases are TGTGCCACCAGCAGAGAATTAATGGGACAACCCGGGGAGCTGTTTTTT. Encoded protein: CATSRELMGQPGELFF.

The gene calls are TRBV29-1 and TRBJ2-1, with 8 bases identical to TRBD1. The germline V gene encodes CDR1 SQVTM and CDR2 ANQGSEA. The V and J ends lost 7 bases and 3 bases, in that order; junction bases with no gene match: 11. This CDR3 spans 15 amino acids. The CDR3 DNA reads TGCAGCGGCGACACCGGGACAGGAGTCTACAATGAGCAGTTCTTC. Protein sequence: CSGDTGTGVYNEQFF.

This chain joins TRBV5-4 and TRBJ1-2, with 7 bases aligning to TRBD1. CDR1 SGHNT and CDR2 YYREEE come from the germline V gene (reference sequence). This CDR3 comprises 14 residues. With V trimmed by 2 bases and J by 4 bases, 5 bases remained unmatched. The CDR3 is CASSLNTGAYGYTF. DNA of the CDR3: TGTGCCAGCAGCTTAAATACAGGGGCCTATGGCTACACCTTC.

The chain uses TRBV5-1 and TRBJ1-5; possibly TRBD1 for D (6 bases). CDR3 size: 15 residues. Germline CDR1 and CDR2: SGHRS and YFSETQ. V was pared by 0 bases and J by 7 bases, with 14 bases between. In nucleotides, the CDR3 is TGCGCCAGCAGCTTGGAGGGGGGGCAAGGGCAGCCCCAGCATTTT. Residues: CASSLEGGQGQPQHF.

The rearrangement links TRBV6-1 to TRBJ2-1, with 12 bases aligning to TRBD2. The germline V gene has CDR1 MNHNS and CDR2 SASEGT. Trimming cost V 3 bases and J 7 bases; bases outside gene matches: 4. This CDR3 is 15 amino acids long. The CDR3 is CASSDTGTSGNEQFF. The CDR3 coding sequence is TGTGCCAGCAGTGATACCGGGACTAGCGGGAATGAGCAGTTCTTC.

The V and J genes are TRBV2 and TRBJ1-5; 7 nucleotides match TRBD1. Per the germline V gene, CDR1 is SNHLY and CDR2 is FYNNEI. The J segment lost 4 bases and the V segment lost 8 bases, leaving 8 bases of the junction unmatched. The CDR3 totals 14 residues. The CDR3 loop is CASCVTGSNQPQHF. CDR3 DNA sequence: TGTGCCAGCTGTGTGACAGGGTCGAATCAGCCCCAGCATTTT.

The genes are TRBV5-6 and TRBJ2-3; 7 positions agree with TRBD2. There are 15 residues in the CDR3. Germline CDR1 is SGHDT and CDR2 is YYEEEE. The junction had 7 bases not matched to a gene; V was cut back by 0 bases and J by 6 bases. The CDR3 loop is CASSLEGLGRDTQYF. CDR3 in DNA: TGTGCCAGCAGCTTGGAGGGACTCGGGAGGGATACGCAGTATTTT. The whole variable domain, remainder taken from reference TRBV5-6 and TRBJ2-3, is DAGVTQSPTHLIKTRGQQVTLRCSPKSGHDTVSWYQQALGQGPQFIFQYYEEEERQRGNFPDRFSGHQFPNYSSELNVNALLLGDSALYLCASSLEGLGRDTQYFGPGTRLTVL.

As concerns this clone: Possible read error: a much larger clone is one base away. The chain combines TRBV7-2 with TRBJ1-1, with a tentative D call TRBD1 (6 bases). V was shortened by 5 bases and J by 1 base, with 8 bases between the two germline ends. Germline lookup yields CDR1 SGHTA and CDR2 FQGNSA. The CDR3 runs 13 residues. The CDR3 region has the DNA TGTGCCAGCAGCCAGACAGGGAACACTGAAGCTTTCTTT. Translation gives CASSQTGNTEAFF.

In this sample, this clone turned up once. The gene calls are TRBV7-9 and TRBJ1-2, with TRBD1 matching 7 bases. This CDR3 comprises 15 residues. V lost 5 bases to trimming and J lost 0 bases; unmatched junction nucleotides: 6. Germline V gene data show CDR1 as SEHNR and CDR2 as FQNEAQ (reference sequence). The CDR3 here is CASSAQGWANYGYTF. The CDR3 nucleotides are TGTGCCAGCAGCGCACAGGGGTGGGCTAACTATGGCTACACCTTC.

This clone was recorded once. The gene calls are TRBV23-1 and TRBJ1-1, with unresolved D. TRBV23-1 is given ORF status, its function remaining uncertain. CDR3 length: 15 amino acids. V was shortened by 2 bases and J by 2 bases, with 12 bases between the two germline ends. In DNA form, the CDR3 reads TGCGCCAGCAGTCAAGGTGCGGGAGACAACACTGAAGCTTTCTTT. This sequence encodes CASSQGAGDNTEAFF.

V and J are TRBV6-5 and TRBJ2-7, with unresolved D. The CDR3 is made up of 15 amino acids. The V end was cut by 4 bases, the J end by 2 bases, with 15 bases between. The germline V gene has CDR1 MNHEY and CDR2 SVGAGI. The CDR3 sequence is CASSSLSWSTYEQYF. CDR3 coding DNA: TGTGCCAGCAGTTCGCTATCCTGGAGTACCTACGAGCAGTACTTC.

The V call is TRBV9, the J call TRBJ2-1, with TRBD2 matching over 12 bases. Germline trimming cut 5 bases from V and 8 bases from J; bases unmatched to any gene: 17. This CDR3 is built from 18 residues. Germline V lookup: CDR1 SGDLS, CDR2 YYNGEE. The CDR3 spells CASSPTSGGRRLGDEQFF. The CDR3, as DNA: TGTGCCAGCAGTCCCACTAGCGGGGGGCGCCGGTTAGGGGATGAGCAGTTCTTC.

This clone was recorded only once. The CDR3 nucleotides are TGTGCCAGCAGGACAGGGGGCCTCTATGGCTACACCTTC. As protein: CASRTGGLYGYTF. The chain couples TRBV12-3 or TRBV12-4 to TRBJ1-2; 10 nucleotides match TRBD1. V gave up 6 bases and J gave up 4 bases; unmatched junction bases: 2. The CDR3 covers 13 residues.

The rearrangement uses TRBV19 and TRBJ2-1; 16 bases align to TRBD2. CDR3 length equals 16 residues. Unmatched junction bases numbered 3, after V lost 4 bases and J lost 6 bases. CDR1 is LNHDA and CDR2 is SQIVND in the germline V gene (reference sequence). The CDR3 DNA reads TGTGCCAGTAGTACGGGGACTAGCGGGGGGGCCAATGAGCAGTTCTTC. Its translation: CASSTGTSGGANEQFF. Together with reference TRBV19 and TRBJ2-1, the CDR3 gives the full variable domain: DGGITQSPKYLFRKEGQNVTLSCEQNLNHDAMYWYRQDPGQGLRLIYYSQIVNDFQKGDIAEGYSVSREKKESFPLTVTSAQKNPTAFYLCASSTGTSGGANEQFFGPGTRLTVL.

This chain joins TRBV29-1 and TRBJ1-4; 11 nucleotides match TRBD1. Trimming took 1 base from V and 7 from J; bases not matched to a gene: 5. Germline CDR1 SQVTM, CDR2 ANQGSEA. The length of the CDR3 is 15 residues. CDR3 amino acids: CSVEAPGTGGEKLFF. The CDR3 DNA follows: TGCAGCGTTGAAGCCCCCGGGACAGGGGGTGAAAAACTGTTTTTT.

The chain is built from TRBV29-1 and TRBJ1-5; TRBD1 might be the D (6 bases). Between the trimmed V and J ends, which lost 4 bases and 6 bases, there was a span of 13 bases. CDR3 length: 13 amino acids. Germline CDR1 reads SQVTM; CDR2 reads ANQGSEA. CDR3 nucleotide sequence: TGCAGCGTTGGAGGGGGTAGGGGTCAGCCCCAGCATTTT. It codes for CSVGGGRGQPQHF.

Comment on this clone: Other DNA sequences of this sample code for an identical CDR3. The rearrangement joins TRBV28 to TRBJ2-3, with TRBD1 as a possible D gene (6 bases). V was shortened by 3 bases and J by 3 bases, with 10 bases between the two germline ends. This CDR3 has 14 residues. Germline V gives CDR1 MDHEN, CDR2 SYDVKM. In nucleotides, the CDR3 is TGTGCCAGCAGTTTTTTACAGGGAACAGATACGCAGTATTTT. Translating it yields CASSFLQGTDTQYF.

The CDR3 region is CSASVDTQYF. The CDR3 region has the DNA TGCAGTGCTTCCGTTGATACGCAGTATTTT. The rearrangement links TRBV20-1 to TRBJ2-3; D ambiguous. Deletions cut 5 bases from V and 6 bases from J, with 6 bases between. This CDR3 has 10 amino acids. CDR1 and CDR2 (germline): DFQATT, SNEGSKA (reference sequence).

J is TRBJ2-1 and V is TRBV28; maybe TRBD2 (6 bases). The CDR3 runs 14 residues. The V end was cut by 3 bases, the J end by 3 bases, with 9 bases between. The germline gives CDR1 MDHEN, CDR2 SYDVKM. The CDR3 sequence is CASSLGGNYNEQFF. CDR3 nucleotide sequence: TGTGCCAGCAGTTTGGGCGGGAACTACAATGAGCAGTTCTTC.

J is TRBJ1-5 and V is TRBV27; 10 positions match TRBD1. The CDR3 has 14 amino acids. Unmatched junction bases numbered 5, after V lost 6 bases and J lost 6 bases. Germline CDR1 reads MNHEY; CDR2 reads SMNVEV (reference sequence). CDR3 nucleotide sequence: TGTGCCAGCAGCCGGGACAGGGGACTTCAGCCCCAGCATTTT. This translates into CASSRDRGLQPQHF.